This record covers a single TCR beta chain. What it binds is not known. Second-dose intervals of approximately 4 or approximately 12 weeks were pooled. The data derive from a study of T cell responses to AZD1222 COVID-19 vaccine. V lost 6 bases and J 4 bases, leaving 10 bases between the germline ends. This CDR3 region has 13 residues. Germline CDR1 and CDR2: KGHSH and LQKENI. Clones were sequenced by immunoSEQ multiplex PCR, and TCRdb holds only the in-frame ones, with some missing. The sample records approximately 88,000 clones, approximately 90% being singletons. Regarding the study as a whole: Nearly half of unique spike-specific TCRs reportedly avoided B.1.351 and B.1.1.7 mutated regions. None of the repertoires were sampled until the peak T cell response had passed.

V and J are TRBV18 and TRBJ1-5; a possible D gene is TRBD1 (6 bases). The material was peripheral blood, obtained 28 days after the second AZD1222 dose. This sequence originates from an adult who received the AZD1222 COVID-19 vaccine. The CDR3 DNA reads as TGTGCCAGCTCGTGGACAGCTAATCAGCCCCAGCATTTT. It codes for CASSWTANQPQHF.